One and the same sample provided the 18 T cell receptor beta chains below, sequenced in a study of blood T cell repertoires in COVID-19. Method: immunoSEQ multiplex PCR; TCRdb's copy keeps in-frame clones and lacks some. The data contain approximately 250,000 clones, about 88% of them singletons. Material: peripheral blood. These receptors originate from a woman in her fifties or sixties with COVID-19, enrolled during active disease.

The genes are TRBV7-2 and TRBJ1-5; D unclear. V was trimmed by 1 base and J by 1 base, leaving 5 bases between them. Germline V gene lookup returns CDR1 SGHTA and CDR2 FQGNSA. The CDR3 spans 14 residues. CDR3 nucleotide sequence: TGTGCCAGCAGCTTAGGGCGGAGCAATCAGCCCCAGCATTTT. Translating gives CASSLGRSNQPQHF.

The chain couples TRBV27 to TRBJ1-2; D may be TRBD1 (6 bases). The V and J ends lost 5 bases and 1 base respectively, with 14 bases between them. The CDR3 spans 15 residues. CDR1 and CDR2 (germline): MNHEY, SMNVEV (reference sequence). The CDR3 reads CASSPGGGGNYGYTF. The CDR3, as DNA: TGTGCCAGCAGTCCCGGGGGAGGGGGTAACTATGGCTACACCTTC.

The chain carries TRBV5-1 and TRBJ1-1; D possibly corresponds to TRBD1 (6 bases). Trimming stripped 4 bases from V and 1 base from J, with 11 bases between. The length of the CDR3 is 14 residues. Germline assignment: CDR1 SGHRS and CDR2 YFSETQ. The CDR3 here is CASSAVDRNTEAFF. The CDR3 DNA is TGCGCCAGCAGCGCCGTGGACAGGAACACTGAAGCTTTCTTT.

This chain connects TRBV14 to TRBJ1-5; D ambiguous. Germline CDR1 and CDR2: SGHDN and FVKESK. With 4 bases removed from V and 1 base from J, the gap between germline ends came to 5 bases. This CDR3 comprises 13 residues. CDR3 protein: CASSRSSNQPQHF. The CDR3, as DNA: TGTGCCAGCAGCCGGAGCAGCAATCAGCCCCAGCATTTT.

CDR3 residues: CASSLVRYEQYF. DNA for the CDR3: TGTGCCAGCAGCTTAGTGAGATACGAGCAGTACTTC. V gene TRBV7-6 combines with J gene TRBJ2-7; D ambiguous. Germline CDR1 SGHVS, CDR2 FNYEAQ. The CDR3 extends over 12 amino acids. With 1 base removed from V and 4 bases from J, the gap between germline ends came to 5 bases.

The V call is TRBV7-9, the J call TRBJ2-7, with D maybe TRBD1 (5 bases). The CDR3 runs to 15 residues. The germline gives CDR1 SEHNR, CDR2 FQNEAQ (reference sequence). The ends were cut back, 0 bases at V and 2 bases at J, with 11 bases in the middle. The CDR3 region is CASSLAGVGTYEQYF. The CDR3 coding sequence is TGTGCCAGCAGCTTAGCAGGGGTAGGAACCTACGAGCAGTACTTC.

The chain combines TRBV13 with TRBJ2-1; D perhaps matches TRBD2 (5 bases). CDR1 is PRHDT, CDR2 FYEKMQ, per germline (reference sequence). There are 14 residues in the CDR3. V dropped 5 bases and J dropped 10 bases, with 18 bases sitting between them. CDR3: CASSPAAGIGEQFF. In DNA form, the CDR3 reads TGTGCCAGCAGCCCCGCGGCCGGGATCGGGGAGCAGTTCTTC.

The rearrangement joins TRBV4-3 to TRBJ2-3, with TRBD1 matching over 10 bases. The V segment lost 3 bases and the J segment 3 bases; nucleotides outside the gene matches: 9. This CDR3 has 17 amino acids. Looked up from germline, CDR1 is LGHNA and CDR2 is YSLEER. The CDR3 loop reads CASSQRPGTGVTDTQYF. CDR3 coding DNA: TGCGCCAGCAGCCAGAGACCCGGGACAGGGGTTACAGATACGCAGTATTTT.

The gene calls are TRBV28 and TRBJ1-2, with 7 nucleotides matching TRBD1. V shed 7 bases, J shed 7 bases, and the junction held 9 bases outside the gene matches. The CDR3 is 13 residues long. The V gene's germline CDR1 is MDHEN and CDR2 SYDVKM. CDR3 nucleotides: TGTGCCAGCACCCTGACAGGGATTGGTGGCTACACCTTC. Its protein is CASTLTGIGGYTF.

The chain employs TRBV11-2 and TRBJ1-1; D ambiguous. The germline V gene encodes CDR1 SGHAT and CDR2 FQNNGV. The V gene lost 3 bases and the J gene lost 4 bases, with 9 bases spanning the gap. The CDR3 is 13 amino acids. The CDR3 DNA follows: TGTGCCAGCAGCTTTGGAGGATTCACTGAAGCTTTCTTT. Translating gives CASSFGGFTEAFF. The full variable domain, its missing parts supplied by reference TRBV11-2 and TRBJ1-1, is EAGVAQSPRYKIIEKRQSVAFWCNPISGHATLYWYQQILGQGPKLLIQFQNNGVVDDSQLPKDRFSAERLKGVDSTLKIQPAKLEDSAVYLCASSFGGFTEAFFGQGTRLTVV.

The V call is TRBV2, the J call TRBJ1-5; D is perhaps TRBD1 (5 bases). With 4 bases removed from V and 2 bases from J, the gap between germline ends came to 12 bases. Germline V gene data show CDR1 as SNHLY and CDR2 as FYNNEI. This CDR3 has 15 amino acids. CDR3 DNA: TGTGCCAGCAGTGGTGGACAATCACGCAATCAGCCCCAGCATTTT. It codes for CASSGGQSRNQPQHF.

The chain links TRBV5-5 to TRBJ2-7, with 9 bases aligning to TRBD2. The CDR3 length is 15 residues. Germline CDR1 is SGHKS and CDR2 is YYEKEE (reference sequence). J lost 0 bases, V lost 3 bases, and 4 bases had no gene match. CDR3 sequence (DNA): TGTGCCAGCAGCTGGAGACTAGCGGTCTCCTACGAGCAGTACTTC. As protein: CASSWRLAVSYEQYF.

The chain combines TRBV19 with TRBJ1-6, with TRBD1 matching over 8 bases. Unmatched junction bases numbered 7, after V lost 2 bases and J lost 10 bases. CDR1 is LNHDA and CDR2 is SQIVND in the germline V gene (reference sequence). This CDR3 is built from 15 residues. The CDR3 bases are TGTGCCAGTAGTATATCAGGGGGCGGACGATCACCCCTCCACTTT. The encoded protein is CASSISGGGRSPLHF.

V is TRBV3-1 (or the pseudogene TRBV3-2) and J is TRBJ2-2; the match to TRBD1 covers 7 bases. V trimming: 0 bases; J trimming: 0 bases; junction bases outside the gene matches: 4. The CDR3 sequence is 17 residues long. The V gene's germline CDR1 is LGHDT and CDR2 YNNKEL (reference sequence). The CDR3 loop is CASSQDWGQPNTGELFF. In DNA, the CDR3 is TGTGCCAGCAGCCAAGATTGGGGACAGCCGAACACCGGGGAGCTGTTTTTT.

The rearrangement links TRBV19 to TRBJ2-5; D may be TRBD2 (5 bases). Germline V gene sequence: CDR1 LNHDA, CDR2 SQIVND (reference sequence). V was shortened by 2 bases and J by 2 bases, with 12 bases between the two germline ends. This CDR3 has 15 residues. The CDR3 region is CASSIFSGEQETQYF. CDR3 DNA sequence: TGTGCCAGTAGTATATTTAGTGGGGAGCAAGAGACCCAGTACTTC.

This clone was recorded a few times. This chain joins TRBV4-2 and TRBJ2-3; 9 bases map to TRBD1. CDR3 size: 14 residues. CDR1 LGHNA and CDR2 YNFKEQ come from the germline V gene. The V segment lost 4 bases and the J segment 2 bases; nucleotides outside the gene matches: 1. The CDR3 nucleotides read TGTGCCAGCAGCCGGGACAGGGTCACAGATACGCAGTATTTT. Its translation: CASSRDRVTDTQYF.

This clone came up once. The rearrangement joins TRBV7-9 to TRBJ2-3; D is possibly TRBD2 (6 bases). The CDR3 has 17 amino acids. CDR1 SEHNR and CDR2 FQNEAQ come from the germline V gene (reference sequence). V was cut by 4 bases and J by 3 bases, with 20 bases left in between. The CDR3 region has the DNA TGTGCCAGCAGCTCCAACCGACTAGTGCTTGAGACAGATACGCAGTATTTT. Encoded protein: CASSSNRLVLETDTQYF.

This clone occurred once. The V and J genes are TRBV28 and TRBJ2-3, with D hard to call. The germline CDR1 and CDR2 sequences are MDHEN and SYDVKM. This CDR3 has 15 residues. The V and J ends lost 5 bases and 0 bases respectively, with 12 bases between them. This CDR3 is CASSPQVGSTDTQYF. CDR3 sequence (DNA): TGTGCCAGCAGTCCGCAGGTCGGCAGCACAGATACGCAGTATTTT.